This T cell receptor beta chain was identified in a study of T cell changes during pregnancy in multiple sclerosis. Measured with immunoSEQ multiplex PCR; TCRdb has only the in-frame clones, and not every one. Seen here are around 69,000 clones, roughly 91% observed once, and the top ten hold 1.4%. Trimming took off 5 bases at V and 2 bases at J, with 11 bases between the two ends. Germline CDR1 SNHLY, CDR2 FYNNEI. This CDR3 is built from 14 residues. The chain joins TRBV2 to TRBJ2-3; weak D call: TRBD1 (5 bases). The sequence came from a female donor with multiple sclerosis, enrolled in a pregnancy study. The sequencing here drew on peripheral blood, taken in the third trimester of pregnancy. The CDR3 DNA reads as TGTGCCAGCAGTCAACAGGTATCCACAGATACGCAGTATTTT. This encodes CASSQQVSTDTQYF.